This TCR beta chain originates from a study of T cells in Graves' hyperthyroidism and ophthalmopathy. The wider study: Pretreatment peripheral blood was obtained at initial diagnosis. General study points: A model of 13 V-J features distinguished ophthalmopathy from stable hyperthyroidism. Most expanded thyroid clonotypes above 0.001 recurred in blood.

There are a few counts of this clonotype. Its cognate antigen is unknown. V lost 6 bases to trimming and J lost 8 bases, with 26 bases between them. The CDR3 contains 17 residues. Germline V gene sequence: CDR1 ENHRY, CDR2 SYGVKD. Regions amplified from RNA transcripts were the TCR beta CDR3 regions. The HTBI primer set drove a first-round RT-PCR of the TCR CDR3. TCRdb reanalysed the multiplex PCR reads using MiXCR and keeps one entry per CDR3 protein. The table records 340,000 or so distinct CDR3 sequences, roughly a fifth of them present only once. Calling Graves' hyperthyroidism stable meant ophthalmopathy did not progress within 18 months.

The sample comprised blood. The chain uses TRBV10-3 and TRBJ2-1, with D perhaps being TRBD1 or TRBD2 (5 bases each). This clonotype originated in a woman in her fifties or sixties with Graves' hyperthyroidism. The CDR3 sequence: CAISKFVAPTPGHEQFF. CDR3 DNA: TGTGCCATCAGCAAATTCGTAGCTCCTACACCGGGGCATGAGCAGTTCTTC.